This T cell receptor beta chain was recorded in a study of T cell responses to AZD1222 COVID-19 vaccine. Study-level results: The study sampled repertoires only after the peak T cell response. An increase in Spike-specific TCR breadth and depth was observed after two AZD1222 doses. The sample set comprised mostly white British donors with more females, and clonal diversity was possibly underestimated.

With V trimmed by 1 base and J by 7 bases, 15 bases remained unmatched. The CDR3 length is 19 residues. The V gene's germline CDR1 is SEHNR and CDR2 FQNEAQ (reference sequence). Turning to this clone: Its matching antigen is unknown.

Clones were sequenced by immunoSEQ multiplex PCR, and TCRdb holds only the in-frame ones, with some missing. The sample has just over 150,000 clones, 85% to 95% seen once. The chain has TRBV7-9 and TRBJ2-3, with 12 positions matching TRBD2. The receptor's source is an adult who received the AZD1222 COVID-19 vaccine. Sequences were derived from peripheral blood, sampled 28 days after the second AZD1222 dose. This chain's CDR3 is CASSLVSFGLAGGPNTQYF. DNA of the CDR3: TGTGCCAGCAGCTTAGTCTCTTTCGGGCTAGCGGGAGGGCCTAATACGCAGTATTTT.